The TCR beta chain under discussion was sequenced for a study of T cell responses to AZD1222 COVID-19 vaccine. Study-wide background: Second-dose intervals near 4 or 12 weeks were combined. Regarding the study as a whole: Recipients of two AZD1222 doses showed rising Spike-specific TCR breadth and depth. Only a handful of AZD1222 recipients, several in all, had baseline seropositivity. Regions left unmutated in variants are reportedly the target of nearly half of spike-specific TCRs.

The CDR3 extends over 11 amino acids. Trimming stripped 6 bases from V and 6 bases from J, with 8 bases between. CDR1 SNHLY and CDR2 FYNNEI come from the germline V gene. This clone was seen a single time. Its antigen is unidentified. The repertoire was sequenced with immunoSEQ multiplex PCR; TCRdb's copy has only in-frame clones and lacks some. Altogether about 160,000 clones are present, roughly 90% being singletons, with the ten largest covering over 1.1%. The clonotype comes from an adult in good health. The V call is TRBV2, the J call TRBJ1-2; D is undetermined. The material was peripheral blood, obtained on day 0 of AZD1222 vaccination. Here the CDR3 reads CASRRDDGYTF. CDR3 DNA sequence: TGTGCCAGCAGGAGAGACGATGGCTACACCTTC.